The rows below give T cell receptor beta chains drawn from one sample of a study of T cell responses to AZD1222 COVID-19 vaccine. Sequenced by immunoSEQ multiplex PCR; TCRdb stores in-frame clones only, minus some. The sample gives some 170,000 clones, around nine tenths of which show up once; about 3% is in the top ten. The sample here was peripheral blood, taken on day 0 of AZD1222 vaccination. Receptors were obtained from an adult in good health. CDR3s include the opening cysteine and the closing phenylalanine or tryptophan. Each record gives: D gene, V gene, J gene, CDR3 DNA, CDR3 protein. D genes are given only for firm matches.

.	TRBV20-1	TRBJ1-1	TGCAGTGCGCGGGATTTCCCTGAAGCTTTCTTT	CSARDFPEAFF
TRBD1	TRBV27	TRBJ1-5	TGTGCCAGCAGTGAAGGGGGCGGTCAGCCCCAGCATTTT	CASSEGGGQPQHF
.	TRBV7-9	TRBJ2-7	TGTGCCAGCAGCTTCGATACGTACGAGCAGTACTTC	CASSFDTYEQYF
.	TRBV3-1/TRBV3-2	TRBJ1-3	TGTGCCAGCAGCCAAGACCTACTCACCCCTTCCTCTGGAAACACCATATATTTT	CASSQDLLTPSSGNTIYF
.	TRBV7-4	TRBJ1-6	TGTGCCAGCAGCGAACAGGGCTATAATTCACCCCTCCACTTT	CASSEQGYNSPLHF
.	TRBV27	TRBJ2-1	TGTGCCAGCAGTTTAGATCCCTACAATGAGCAGTTCTTC	CASSLDPYNEQFF
TRBD2	TRBV20-1	TRBJ2-7	TGCAGTGCTCGTGTCCGCGGGAGCAACGAGCAGTACTTC	CSARVRGSNEQYF
TRBD1	TRBV29-1	TRBJ1-2	TGCAGCGTTTCCCAGGGGGATGGCTACACCTTC	CSVSQGDGYTF
.	TRBV5-6	TRBJ1-1	TGTGCCAGCAGCTTGGCCTACAAGGGTCCGAACACTGAAGCTTTCTTT	CASSLAYKGPNTEAFF
.	TRBV30	TRBJ2-1	TGTGCCTGGCGTGAACTGCCGAGGAGGGGATACAATGAGCAGTTCTTC	CAWRELPRRGYNEQFF
.	TRBV18	TRBJ1-1	TGTGCCAGCTCACCACCCGGTAACACTGAAGCTTTCTTT	CASSPPGNTEAFF
.	TRBV6-2/TRBV6-3	TRBJ2-7	TGTGCCAGCAGCCCTCTGGTGGAGCAGTACTTC	CASSPLVEQYF
.	TRBV21-1	TRBJ2-2	TGTGCCAGCAGCAAAGATGGGGTTTGGACCGGGGAGCTGTTTTTT	CASSKDGVWTGELFF